Each of the 4 T cell receptor beta chains below was sequenced from the same sample in a study of blood T cell repertoires in COVID-19 (dated by TCRdb to about 2020). The library was made by the immunoSEQ multiplex PCR assay. Entries here come from immuneACCESS through TCRdb and include only in-frame sequences with V and J called. Some clones fail to appear in such tables; in the studies checked, an unresolved V gene covers under half of the shortfall, and the cause of the remainder is unknown. This sample lists about 91,000 clones; more than 75% were detected once. Approximately 4.8% of the sample goes to the ten largest clones. The sample was peripheral blood. All receptors derive from a woman of 80 years or more with active COVID-19.

This clone was observed a single time. The chain joins TRBV24-1 to TRBJ2-1, with 11 bases lining up with TRBD2. V lost 4 bases to trimming and J lost 5 bases; unmatched junction nucleotides: 9. The germline CDR1 and CDR2 sequences are KGHDR and SFDVKD. The CDR3 extends over 17 amino acids. This CDR3 reads CATSDPRLAGKNNEQFF. The CDR3 DNA reads TGTGCCACCAGTGACCCTCGACTAGCGGGAAAAAACAATGAGCAGTTCTTC.

This clone was counted a single time. The gene calls are TRBV21-1 and TRBJ2-3; the D call TRBD2 from the table was never checked on the DNA. TRBV21-1 is tagged as a pseudogene. The CDR3 spans 16 residues. Written as DNA, the CDR3 is TGTGCCAGCAGCAAACTGGCTAGCGGGAGGGTGGATACGCAGTATTTT. Its protein is CASSKLASGRVDTQYF.

This rearrangement joins TRBV6-2 or TRBV6-3 to TRBJ1-5; D is ambiguous. Germline CDR1 is MNHEY and CDR2 is SVGEGT. Trimming removed 6 bases from V and 8 bases from J, with 14 bases in between. This CDR3 has 13 residues. The DNA for the CDR3 is TGTGCCAGCAGCCGGGCCCTACGCGAGCCCCAGCATTTT. This sequence encodes CASSRALREPQHF.

The gene calls are TRBV27 and TRBJ2-5; 11 nucleotides line up with TRBD2. Germline CDR1 reads MNHEY; CDR2 reads SMNVEV (reference sequence). There are 16 residues in the CDR3. Trimming took 5 bases from V and 1 from J; bases not matched to a gene: 6. CDR3: CASSPLAGGSQETQYF. In DNA, the CDR3 is TGTGCCAGCAGTCCCCTAGCGGGAGGAAGCCAAGAGACCCAGTACTTC.